This T cell receptor (beta chain) came from a study of neoadjuvant anti-PD-1 for oral cavity cancer. The V gene lost 1 base and the J gene lost 1 base, with 13 bases spanning the gap. Germline V lookup: CDR1 MNHNS, CDR2 SASEGT. The CDR3 is 16 amino acids. The protocol was immunoSEQ multiplex PCR, while the TCRdb copy is restricted to in-frame clones and leaves out a portion. The table has around 15,000 clones, 65% to 75% seen once. V usage is TRBV6-1 and J usage is TRBJ1-1; D is possibly TRBD1 (5 bases). Sequencing used PBMCs, obtained before nivolumab (anti-PD-1) treatment. The source is a person aged 35 to 85 with oral cavity squamous cell carcinoma. In DNA form, the CDR3 reads TGTGCCAGCAGTGAAGTTCTGGGGGGGAGGAACACTGAAGCTTTCTTT. This sequence encodes CASSEVLGGRNTEAFF.